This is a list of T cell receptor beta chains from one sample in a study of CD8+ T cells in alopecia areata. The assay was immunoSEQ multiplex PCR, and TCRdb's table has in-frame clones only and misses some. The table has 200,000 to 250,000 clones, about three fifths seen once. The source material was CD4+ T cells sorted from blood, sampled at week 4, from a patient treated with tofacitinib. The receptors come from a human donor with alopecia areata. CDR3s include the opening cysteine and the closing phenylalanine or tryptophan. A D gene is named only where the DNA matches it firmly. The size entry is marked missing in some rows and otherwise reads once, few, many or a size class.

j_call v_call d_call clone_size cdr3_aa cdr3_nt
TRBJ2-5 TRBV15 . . CATSRDPGETQYF TGTGCCACCAGCAGAGACCCAGGAGAGACCCAGTACTTC
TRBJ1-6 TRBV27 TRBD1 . CASSFGTGESPLHF TGTGCCAGCAGTTTCGGGACAGGGGAATCACCCCTCCACTTT
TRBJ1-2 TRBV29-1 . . CSVEMGLTGGSF TGCAGCGTTGAAATGGGTCTAACTGGGGGTTCCTTC
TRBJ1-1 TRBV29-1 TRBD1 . CSAIGPVRGTEAFF TGCAGCGCCATCGGACCCGTCAGGGGGACTGAAGCTTTCTTT
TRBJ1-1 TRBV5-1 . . CASSLGSLNTEAFF TGCGCCAGCAGCTTGGGCTCCCTGAACACTGAAGCTTTCTTT
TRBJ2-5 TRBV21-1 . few CASSKGGGQETQYF TGTGCCAGCAGCAAGGGGGGTGGCCAAGAGACCCAGTACTTC
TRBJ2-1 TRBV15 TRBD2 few CATSRSGTSRDEQFF TGTGCCACCAGCAGATCCGGGACTAGTCGCGATGAGCAGTTCTTC
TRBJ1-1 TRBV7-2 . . CASSLRWSMNTEAFF TGTGCCAGCAGCTTACGGTGGAGCATGAACACTGAAGCTTTCTTT
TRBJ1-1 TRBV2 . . CATSGLGGSEAFF TGTGCCACCTCGGGACTAGGGGGATCTGAAGCTTTCTTT
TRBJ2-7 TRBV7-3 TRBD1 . CASSLDRGSSYEQYF TGTGCCAGCAGCTTAGACAGGGGAAGCTCCTACGAGCAGTACTTC
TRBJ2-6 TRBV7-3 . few CASSLGEAGANVLTF TGTGCCAGCAGCTTGGGGGAAGCAGGGGCCAACGTCCTGACTTTC
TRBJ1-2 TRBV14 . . CASSQAGGHKYGYTF TGTGCCAGCAGCCAAGCGGGCGGCCACAAGTATGGCTACACCTTC
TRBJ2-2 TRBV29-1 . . CSVRISGTGELFF TGCAGCGTTAGAATTAGCGGCACCGGGGAGCTGTTTTTT
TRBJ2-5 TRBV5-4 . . CASSLATRQETQYF TGTGCCAGCAGCTTGGCGACGAGGCAAGAGACCCAGTACTTC
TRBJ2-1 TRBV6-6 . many CASRTGVGNEQFF TGTGCCAGCAGAACTGGGGTCGGCAATGAGCAGTTCTTC